Below are 7 T cell receptor beta chains sequenced from a single sample in a study of patients and donors after allogeneic stem cell transplantation. MiXCR, run by TCRdb on the RT-PCR reads, gives a single entry per CDR3 protein. The sample contains about a million distinct CDR3 sequences, more than 15% of which appear only once. The source material was blood, either unsorted or a sorted T cell fraction (not recorded which). These receptors all stem from a human donor who was either an allogeneic HSCT recipient or a stem cell or donor lymphocyte infusion donor (not recorded which). It is not recorded whose cells these are; they may come from a transplant donor.

The chain carries TRBV12-3 or TRBV12-4 and TRBJ2-7; D may be TRBD1 or TRBD2 (5 bases each). Trimming cost V 5 bases and J 3 bases, with 14 bases left between them. This CDR3 is built from 14 residues. The CDR3: CASSRDGKNYEQYF. CDR3 nucleotide sequence: TGTGCCAGCAGTCGGGACGGGAAGAACTACGAGCAGTACTTC.

The chain employs TRBV29-1 and TRBJ1-2; D is unclear. V was shortened by 4 bases and J by 5 bases, with 11 bases between the two germline ends. The CDR3 extends over 12 amino acids. CDR1 and CDR2 (germline): SQVTM, ANQGSEA. CDR3 in amino acids: CSVGPREYGYTF. Written as DNA, the CDR3 is TGCAGCGTTGGGCCCAGAGAGTATGGCTACACCTTC.

The chain recombines TRBV24-1 with TRBJ2-5, with D unresolved. CDR3 length: 12 amino acids. V shed 2 bases and J shed 4 bases, with 4 bases lying between them. Germline lookup yields CDR1 KGHDR and CDR2 SFDVKD. The CDR3 sequence: CATSDWGETQYF. The DNA for the CDR3 is TGTGCCACCAGTGATTGGGGAGAGACCCAGTACTTC.

The sample holds many counts of this clonotype. This chain links TRBV5-1 with TRBJ2-3; D unclear. V was trimmed by 0 bases and J by 2 bases, leaving 13 bases between them. The germline V gene has CDR1 SGHRS and CDR2 YFSETQ. CDR3 size: 16 residues. CDR3 DNA sequence: TGCGCCAGCAGCTTGGGCGGTAGCCTTTTCACAGATACGCAGTATTTT. This gives the protein CASSLGGSLFTDTQYF.

This chain links TRBV11-3 with TRBJ2-3; 7 nucleotides line up with TRBD2. The CDR3 totals 17 residues. Germline trimming cut 3 bases from V and 2 bases from J; bases unmatched to any gene: 11. CDR1 is SGHNT, CDR2 YENEEA, per germline. The CDR3 DNA sequence: TGTGCCAGCAGCTTGGGCGATGCGGGAGAAATCACAGATACGCAGTATTTT. It encodes CASSLGDAGEITDTQYF.

This clonotype was found once. The chain recombines TRBV2 with TRBJ1-5; D unresolved. The CDR3 sequence is 15 residues long. Trimming stripped 4 bases from V and 3 bases from J, with 13 bases between. The germline V gene encodes CDR1 SNHLY and CDR2 FYNNEI. Here the CDR3 reads CASSVTTIPNQPQHF. DNA for the CDR3: TGTGCCAGCAGTGTAACTACAATCCCCAATCAGCCCCAGCATTTT.

The genes are TRBV5-1 and TRBJ1-2; 9 nucleotides line up with TRBD1. This CDR3 comprises 16 residues. In germline, CDR1 is SGHRS, CDR2 YFSETQ. With V trimmed by 4 bases and J by 0 bases, 7 bases remained unmatched. CDR3 sequence (DNA): TGCGCCAGCAGCCCGGGGACAGGGCAAGCTAACTATGGCTACACCTTC. The encoded protein is CASSPGTGQANYGYTF.